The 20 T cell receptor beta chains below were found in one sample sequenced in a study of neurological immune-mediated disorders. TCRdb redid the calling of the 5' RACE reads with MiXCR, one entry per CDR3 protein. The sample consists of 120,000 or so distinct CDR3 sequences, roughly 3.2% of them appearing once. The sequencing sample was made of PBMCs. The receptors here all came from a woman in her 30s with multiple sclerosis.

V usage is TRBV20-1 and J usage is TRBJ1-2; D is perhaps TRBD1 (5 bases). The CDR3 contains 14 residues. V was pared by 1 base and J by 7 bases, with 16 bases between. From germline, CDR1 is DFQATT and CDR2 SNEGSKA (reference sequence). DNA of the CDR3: TGCAGTGCTAGAGGTCGGGGGGAATATGGTGGCTACACCTTC. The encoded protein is CSARGRGEYGGYTF.

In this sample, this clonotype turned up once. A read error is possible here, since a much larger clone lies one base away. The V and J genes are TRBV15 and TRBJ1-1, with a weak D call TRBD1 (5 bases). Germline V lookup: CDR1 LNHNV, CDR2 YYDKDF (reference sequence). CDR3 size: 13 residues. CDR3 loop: CATSSVQGTEALF. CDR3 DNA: TGTGCCACCAGCTCGGTGCAGGGTACTGAAGCTCTCTTT.

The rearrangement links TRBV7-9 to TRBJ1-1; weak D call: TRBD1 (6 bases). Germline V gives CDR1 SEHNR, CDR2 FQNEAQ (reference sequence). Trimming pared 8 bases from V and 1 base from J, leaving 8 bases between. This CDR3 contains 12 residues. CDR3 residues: CASQGSNTEAFF. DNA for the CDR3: TGTGCCAGCCAGGGGTCGAACACTGAAGCTTTCTTT.

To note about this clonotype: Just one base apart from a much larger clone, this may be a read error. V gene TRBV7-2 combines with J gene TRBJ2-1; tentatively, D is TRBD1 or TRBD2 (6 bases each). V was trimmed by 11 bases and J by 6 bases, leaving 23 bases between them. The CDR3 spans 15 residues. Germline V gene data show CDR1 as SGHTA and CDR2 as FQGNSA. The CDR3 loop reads CASPGAEVVPNEQFF. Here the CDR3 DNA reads TGTGCCTCCCCGGGGGCGGAAGTTGTACCCAATGAGCAGTTCTTC. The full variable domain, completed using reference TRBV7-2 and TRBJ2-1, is GAGVSQSPSNKVTEKGKDVELRCDPISGHTALYWYRQSLGQGLEFLIYFQGNSAPDKSGLPSDRFSAERTGGSVSTLTIQRTQQEDSAVYLCASPGAEVVPNEQFFGPGTRLTVL.

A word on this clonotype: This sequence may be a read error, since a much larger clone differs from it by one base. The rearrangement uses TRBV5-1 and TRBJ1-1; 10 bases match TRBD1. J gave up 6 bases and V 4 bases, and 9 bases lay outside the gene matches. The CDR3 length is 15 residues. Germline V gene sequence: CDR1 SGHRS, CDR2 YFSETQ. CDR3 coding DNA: TGCGCCAGCAGCCAAAGACAGGGGGCGAGGGCTGAAGCTTTCTTT. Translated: CASSQRQGARAEAFF.

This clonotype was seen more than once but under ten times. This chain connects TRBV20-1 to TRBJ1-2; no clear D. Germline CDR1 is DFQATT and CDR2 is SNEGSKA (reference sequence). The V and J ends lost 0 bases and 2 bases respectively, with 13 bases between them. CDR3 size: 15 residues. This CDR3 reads CSARDHRHLNYGYTF. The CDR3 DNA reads TGCAGTGCTAGAGATCACCGACACCTCAACTATGGCTACACCTTC.

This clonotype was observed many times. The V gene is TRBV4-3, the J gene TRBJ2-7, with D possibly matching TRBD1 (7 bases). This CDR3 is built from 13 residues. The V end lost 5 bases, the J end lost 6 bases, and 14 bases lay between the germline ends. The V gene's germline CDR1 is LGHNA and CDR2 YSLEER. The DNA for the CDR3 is TGCGCCAGCAGCATCCGACAGGGAGGCGAGCAGTACTTC. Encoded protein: CASSIRQGGEQYF.

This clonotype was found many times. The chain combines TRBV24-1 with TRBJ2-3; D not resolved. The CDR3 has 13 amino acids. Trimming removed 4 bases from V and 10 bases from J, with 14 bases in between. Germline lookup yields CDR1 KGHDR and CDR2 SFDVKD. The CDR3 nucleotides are TGTGCCACCAGTGAACGTATATCAGGCCCGCAGTATTTT. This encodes CATSERISGPQYF.

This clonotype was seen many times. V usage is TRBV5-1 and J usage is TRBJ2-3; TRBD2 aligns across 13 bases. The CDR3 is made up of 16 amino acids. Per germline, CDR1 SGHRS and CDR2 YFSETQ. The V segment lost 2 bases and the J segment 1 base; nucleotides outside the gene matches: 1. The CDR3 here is CASSLLAGGGTDTQYF. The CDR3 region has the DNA TGCGCCAGCAGCTTACTAGCGGGAGGGGGCACAGATACGCAGTATTTT.

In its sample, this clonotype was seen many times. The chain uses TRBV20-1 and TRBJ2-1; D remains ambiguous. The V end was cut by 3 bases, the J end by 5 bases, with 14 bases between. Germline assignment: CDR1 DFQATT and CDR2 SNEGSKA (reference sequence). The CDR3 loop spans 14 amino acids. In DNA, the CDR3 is TGCAGTGCTAGTCTCCGGAATCTCAACAATGAGCAGTTCTTC. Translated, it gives CSASLRNLNNEQFF.

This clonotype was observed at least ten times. The CDR3 DNA sequence: TGTGCCAGCAGTTTAGGGACTCAATATTCACCCCTCCACTTT. This encodes CASSLGTQYSPLHF. The rearrangement uses TRBV12-3 or TRBV12-4 and TRBJ1-6; no clear D gene. V was shortened by 1 base and J by 8 bases, with 9 bases between the two germline ends. This CDR3 contains 14 residues.

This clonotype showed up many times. CDR3 DNA sequence: TGTGCCAGCAGCATTAGCGGGGGGGCGGAGACCCAGTACTTC. Its protein is CASSISGGAETQYF. The chain is built from TRBV12-3 or TRBV12-4 and TRBJ2-5; 11 bases agree with TRBD2. This CDR3 spans 14 amino acids. After removal of 6 bases from V and 5 bases from J, the junction contained 5 bases not matched to a gene.

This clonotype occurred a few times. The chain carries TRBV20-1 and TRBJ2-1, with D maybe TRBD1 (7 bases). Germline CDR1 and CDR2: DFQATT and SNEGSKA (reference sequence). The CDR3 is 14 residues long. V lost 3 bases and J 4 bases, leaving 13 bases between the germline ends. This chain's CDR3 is CSAREGARYNEQFF. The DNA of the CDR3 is TGCAGTGCTAGGGAGGGGGCGCGGTACAATGAGCAGTTCTTC.

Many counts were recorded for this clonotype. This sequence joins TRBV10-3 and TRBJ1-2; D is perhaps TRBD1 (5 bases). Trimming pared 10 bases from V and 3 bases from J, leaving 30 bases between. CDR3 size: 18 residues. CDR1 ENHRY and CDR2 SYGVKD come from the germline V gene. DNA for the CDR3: TGTGCCACCCATCTCGACTCTGATGGAACTTGGGGGGACTATGGCTACACCTTC. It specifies CATHLDSDGTWGDYGYTF.

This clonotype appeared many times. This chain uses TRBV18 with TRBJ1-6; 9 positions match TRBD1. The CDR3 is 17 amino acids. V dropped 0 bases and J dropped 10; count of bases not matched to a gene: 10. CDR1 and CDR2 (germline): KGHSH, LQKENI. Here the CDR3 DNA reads TGTGCCAGCTCACCACCGCCGTGGGGGACAGGGTCATCACCCCTCCACTTT. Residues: CASSPPPWGTGSSPLHF.

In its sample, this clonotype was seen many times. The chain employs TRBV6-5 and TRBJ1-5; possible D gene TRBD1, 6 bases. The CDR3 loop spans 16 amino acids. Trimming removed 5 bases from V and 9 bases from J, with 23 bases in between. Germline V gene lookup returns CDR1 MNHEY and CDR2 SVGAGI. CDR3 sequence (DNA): TGTGCCAGCAGTCCGACGGGTGACAGGTTATACCGGCCCCAGCATTTT. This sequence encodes CASSPTGDRLYRPQHF.

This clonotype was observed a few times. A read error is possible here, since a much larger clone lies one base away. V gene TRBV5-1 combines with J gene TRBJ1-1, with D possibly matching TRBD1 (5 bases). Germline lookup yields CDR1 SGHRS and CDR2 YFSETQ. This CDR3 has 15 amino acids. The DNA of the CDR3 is TGCGACAGCAGGGTGGCGGGTGGGGATAACACTGAAGCTTTCTTT. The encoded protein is CDSRVAGGDNTEAFF. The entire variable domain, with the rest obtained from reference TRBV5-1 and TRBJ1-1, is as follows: KAGVTQTPRYLIKTRGQQVTLSCSPISGHRSVSWYQQTPGQGLQFLFEYFSETQRNKGNFPGRFSGRQFSNSRSEMNVSTLELGDSALYLCDSRVAGGDNTEAFFGQGTRLTVV.

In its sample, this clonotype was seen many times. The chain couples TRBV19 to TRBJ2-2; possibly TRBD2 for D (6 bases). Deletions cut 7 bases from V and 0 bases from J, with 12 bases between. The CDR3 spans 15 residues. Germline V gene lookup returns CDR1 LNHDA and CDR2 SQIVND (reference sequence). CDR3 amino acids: CASMRDGPNTGELFF. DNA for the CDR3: TGTGCCAGTATGCGGGACGGACCGAACACCGGGGAGCTGTTTTTT.

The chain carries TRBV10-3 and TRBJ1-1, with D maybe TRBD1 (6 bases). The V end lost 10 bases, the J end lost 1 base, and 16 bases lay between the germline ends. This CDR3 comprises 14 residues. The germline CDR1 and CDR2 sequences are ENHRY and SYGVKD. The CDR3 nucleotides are TGTGCCACCCGGTTTCCGGGGGCGAACACTGAAGCTTTCTTT. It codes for CATRFPGANTEAFF.

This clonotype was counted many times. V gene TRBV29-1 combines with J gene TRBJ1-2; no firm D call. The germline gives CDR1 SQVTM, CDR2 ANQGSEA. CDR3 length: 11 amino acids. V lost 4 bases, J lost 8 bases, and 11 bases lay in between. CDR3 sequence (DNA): TGCAGCGTTGTGGGTCCCCGCGGCTACACCTTC. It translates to CSVVGPRGYTF. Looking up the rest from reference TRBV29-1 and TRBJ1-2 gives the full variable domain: SAVISQKPSRDICQRGTSLTIQCQVDSQVTMMFWYRQQPGQSLTLIATANQGSEATYESGFVIDKFPISRPNLTFSTLTVSNMSPEDSSIYLCSVVGPRGYTFGSGTRLTVV.